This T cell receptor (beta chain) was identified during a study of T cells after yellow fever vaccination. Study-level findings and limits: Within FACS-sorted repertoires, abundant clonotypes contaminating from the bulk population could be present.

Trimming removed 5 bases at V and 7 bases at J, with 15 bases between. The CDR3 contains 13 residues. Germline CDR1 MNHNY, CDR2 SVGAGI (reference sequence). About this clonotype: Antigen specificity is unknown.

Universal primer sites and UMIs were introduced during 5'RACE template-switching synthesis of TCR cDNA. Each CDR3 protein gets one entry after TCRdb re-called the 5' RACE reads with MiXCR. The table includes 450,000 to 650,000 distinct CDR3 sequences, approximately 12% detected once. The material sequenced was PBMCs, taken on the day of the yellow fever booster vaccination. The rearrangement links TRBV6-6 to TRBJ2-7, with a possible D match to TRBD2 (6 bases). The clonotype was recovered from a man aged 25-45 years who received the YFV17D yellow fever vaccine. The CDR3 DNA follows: TGTGCCAGCAGTCCCCCCGGAGGGACTGAGCAGTACTTC. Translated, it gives CASSPPGGTEQYF.